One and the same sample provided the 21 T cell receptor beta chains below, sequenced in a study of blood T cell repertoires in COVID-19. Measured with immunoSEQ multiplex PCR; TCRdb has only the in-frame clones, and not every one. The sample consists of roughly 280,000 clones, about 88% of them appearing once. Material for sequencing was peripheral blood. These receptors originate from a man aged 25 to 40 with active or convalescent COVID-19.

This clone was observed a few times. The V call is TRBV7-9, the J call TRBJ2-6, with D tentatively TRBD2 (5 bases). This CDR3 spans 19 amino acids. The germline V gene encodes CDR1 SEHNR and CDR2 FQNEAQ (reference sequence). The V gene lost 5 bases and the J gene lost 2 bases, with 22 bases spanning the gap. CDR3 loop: CASSPRGRDSVTGANVLTF. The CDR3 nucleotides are TGTGCCAGCAGCCCACGCGGACGGGATAGCGTCACTGGGGCCAACGTCCTGACTTTC. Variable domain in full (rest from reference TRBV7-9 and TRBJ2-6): DTGVSQNPRHKITKRGQNVTFRCDPISEHNRLYWYRQTLGQGPEFLTYFQNEAQLEKSRLLSDRFSAERPKGSFSTLEIQRTEQGDSAMYLCASSPRGRDSVTGANVLTFGAGSRLTVL.

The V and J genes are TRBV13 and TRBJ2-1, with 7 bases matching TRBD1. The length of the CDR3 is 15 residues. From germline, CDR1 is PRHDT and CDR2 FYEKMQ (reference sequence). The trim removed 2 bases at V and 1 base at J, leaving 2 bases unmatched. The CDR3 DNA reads TGTGCCAGCAGCTTACTGGGACAGTCCTACAATGAGCAGTTCTTC. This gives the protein CASSLLGQSYNEQFF. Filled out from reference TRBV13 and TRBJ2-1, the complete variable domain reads AAGVIQSPRHLIKEKRETATLKCYPIPRHDTVYWYQQGPGQDPQFLISFYEKMQSDKGSIPDRFSAQQFSDYHSELNMSSLELGDSALYFCASSLLGQSYNEQFFGPGTRLTVL.

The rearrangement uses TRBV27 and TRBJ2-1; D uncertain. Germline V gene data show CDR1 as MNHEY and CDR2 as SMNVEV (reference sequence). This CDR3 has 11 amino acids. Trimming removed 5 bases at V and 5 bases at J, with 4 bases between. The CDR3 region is CASSRDNEQFF. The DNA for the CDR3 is TGTGCCAGCAGTCGAGACAATGAGCAGTTCTTC.

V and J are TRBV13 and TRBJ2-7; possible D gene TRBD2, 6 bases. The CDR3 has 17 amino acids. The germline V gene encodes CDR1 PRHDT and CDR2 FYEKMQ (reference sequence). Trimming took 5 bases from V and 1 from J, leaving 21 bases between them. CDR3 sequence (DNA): TGTGCCAGCAGCAACGAATTGGTGGGGGGTCCATCCTACGAGCAGTACTTC. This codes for CASSNELVGGPSYEQYF.

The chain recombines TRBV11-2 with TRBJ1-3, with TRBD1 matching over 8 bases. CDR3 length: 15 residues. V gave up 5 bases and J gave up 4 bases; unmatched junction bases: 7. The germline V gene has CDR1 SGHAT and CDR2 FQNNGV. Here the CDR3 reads CASSPWTGIGNTIYF. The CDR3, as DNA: TGTGCCAGCAGCCCTTGGACAGGGATAGGAAACACCATATATTTT.

CDR3 region: CASRPGSYNSPLHF. In DNA, the CDR3 is TGTGCCAGCAGACCGGGGTCCTATAATTCACCCCTCCACTTT. The V gene is TRBV5-6, the J gene TRBJ1-6; D is ambiguous. The CDR3 runs 14 residues. V was cut by 5 bases and J by 1 base, with 7 bases left in between. Looked up from germline, CDR1 is SGHDT and CDR2 is YYEEEE.

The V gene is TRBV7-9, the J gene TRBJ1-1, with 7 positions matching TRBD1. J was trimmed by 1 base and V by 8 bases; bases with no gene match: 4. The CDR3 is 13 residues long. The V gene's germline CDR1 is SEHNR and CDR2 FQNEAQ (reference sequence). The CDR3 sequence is CASRDRRNTEAFF. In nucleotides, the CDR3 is TGTGCCAGCCGGGACAGAAGGAACACTGAAGCTTTCTTT.

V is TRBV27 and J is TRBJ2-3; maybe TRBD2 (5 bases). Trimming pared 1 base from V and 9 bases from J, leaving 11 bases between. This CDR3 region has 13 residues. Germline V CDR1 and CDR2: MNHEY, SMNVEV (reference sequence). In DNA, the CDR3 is TGTGCCAGCAGTTTATTTGCGGGTCGGACGCAGTATTTT. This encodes CASSLFAGRTQYF.

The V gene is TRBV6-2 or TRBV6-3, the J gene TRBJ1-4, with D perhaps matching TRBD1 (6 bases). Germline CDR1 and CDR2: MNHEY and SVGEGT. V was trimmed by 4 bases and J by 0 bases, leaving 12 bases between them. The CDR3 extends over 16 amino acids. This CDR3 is CASSSRGRATNEKLFF. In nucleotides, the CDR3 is TGTGCCAGCAGTTCCAGGGGCAGAGCAACTAATGAAAAACTGTTTTTT.

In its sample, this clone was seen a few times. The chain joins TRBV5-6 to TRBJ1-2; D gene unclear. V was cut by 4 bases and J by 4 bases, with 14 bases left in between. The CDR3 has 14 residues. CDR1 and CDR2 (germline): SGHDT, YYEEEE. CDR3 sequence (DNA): TGTGCCAGCAGCCCCAGCGCTACCTTCTATGGCTACACCTTC. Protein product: CASSPSATFYGYTF.

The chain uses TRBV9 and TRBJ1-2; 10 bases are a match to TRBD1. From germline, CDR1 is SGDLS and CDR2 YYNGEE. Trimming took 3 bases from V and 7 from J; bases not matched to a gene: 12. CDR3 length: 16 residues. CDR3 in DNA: TGTGCCAGCAGCGCAAACCCGGGACAGGGGAGGACTGGCTACACCTTC. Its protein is CASSANPGQGRTGYTF.

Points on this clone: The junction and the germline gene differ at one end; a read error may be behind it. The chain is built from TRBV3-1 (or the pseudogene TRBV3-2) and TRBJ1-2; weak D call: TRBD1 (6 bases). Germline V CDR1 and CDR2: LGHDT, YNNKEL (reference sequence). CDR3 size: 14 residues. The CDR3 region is CASNQDGARGGYTF. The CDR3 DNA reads TGTGCCAGCAACCAAGATGGGGCCAGGGGAGGCTACACCTTC.

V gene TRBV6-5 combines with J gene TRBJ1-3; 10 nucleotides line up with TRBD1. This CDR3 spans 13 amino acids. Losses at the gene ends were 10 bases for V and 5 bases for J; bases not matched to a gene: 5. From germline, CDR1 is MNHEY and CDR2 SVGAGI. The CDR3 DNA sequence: TGTGCCATTGACAGGGGGCGGAGAAACACCATATATTTT. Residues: CAIDRGRRNTIYF.

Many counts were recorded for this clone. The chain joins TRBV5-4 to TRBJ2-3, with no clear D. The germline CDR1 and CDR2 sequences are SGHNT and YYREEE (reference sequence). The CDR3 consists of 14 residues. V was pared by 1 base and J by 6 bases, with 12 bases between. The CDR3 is CASSLLEYRDTQYF. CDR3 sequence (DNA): TGTGCCAGCAGCTTGCTAGAGTACCGGGATACGCAGTATTTT.

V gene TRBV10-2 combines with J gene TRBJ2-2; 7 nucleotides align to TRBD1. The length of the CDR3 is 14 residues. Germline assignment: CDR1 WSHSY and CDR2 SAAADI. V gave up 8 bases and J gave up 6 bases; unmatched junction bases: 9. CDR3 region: CASYRGVLSGELFF. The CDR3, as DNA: TGCGCCAGCTACAGGGGTGTGTTATCCGGGGAGCTGTTTTTT.

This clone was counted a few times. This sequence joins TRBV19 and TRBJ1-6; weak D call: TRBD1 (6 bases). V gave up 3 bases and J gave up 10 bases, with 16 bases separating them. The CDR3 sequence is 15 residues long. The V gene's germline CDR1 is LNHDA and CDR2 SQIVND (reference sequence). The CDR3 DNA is TGTGCCAGTAGTATTGGTACAGGGTCTTCCTCACCCCTCCACTTT. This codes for CASSIGTGSSSPLHF. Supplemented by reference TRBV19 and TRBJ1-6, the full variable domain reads DGGITQSPKYLFRKEGQNVTLSCEQNLNHDAMYWYRQDPGQGLRLIYYSQIVNDFQKGDIAEGYSVSREKKESFPLTVTSAQKNPTAFYLCASSIGTGSSSPLHFGNGTRLTVT.

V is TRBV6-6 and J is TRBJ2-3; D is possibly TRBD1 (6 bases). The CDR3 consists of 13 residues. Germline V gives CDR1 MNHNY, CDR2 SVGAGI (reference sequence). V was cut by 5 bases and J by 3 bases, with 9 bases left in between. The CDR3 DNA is TGTGCCAGCAGTAGACAGGAAACAGATACGCAGTATTTT. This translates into CASSRQETDTQYF.

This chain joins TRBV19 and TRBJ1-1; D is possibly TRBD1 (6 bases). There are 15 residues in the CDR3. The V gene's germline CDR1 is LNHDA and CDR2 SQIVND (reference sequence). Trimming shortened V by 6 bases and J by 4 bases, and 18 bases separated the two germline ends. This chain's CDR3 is CASSAPGDYGTEAFF. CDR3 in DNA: TGTGCCAGTAGCGCACCAGGGGACTATGGCACTGAAGCTTTCTTT. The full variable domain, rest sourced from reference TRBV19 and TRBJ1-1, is DGGITQSPKYLFRKEGQNVTLSCEQNLNHDAMYWYRQDPGQGLRLIYYSQIVNDFQKGDIAEGYSVSREKKESFPLTVTSAQKNPTAFYLCASSAPGDYGTEAFFGQGTRLTVV.

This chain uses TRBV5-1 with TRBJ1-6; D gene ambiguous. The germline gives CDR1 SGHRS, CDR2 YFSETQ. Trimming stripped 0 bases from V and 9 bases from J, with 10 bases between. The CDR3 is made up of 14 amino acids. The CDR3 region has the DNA TGCGCCAGCAGCTTGGACTCAATCGGTTCACCCCTCCACTTT. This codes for CASSLDSIGSPLHF.

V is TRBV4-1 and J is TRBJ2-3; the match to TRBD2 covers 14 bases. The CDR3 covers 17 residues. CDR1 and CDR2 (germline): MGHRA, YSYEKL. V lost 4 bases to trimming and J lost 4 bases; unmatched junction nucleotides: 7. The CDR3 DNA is TGCGCCAGCAGCCGCGGGACTAGCGGGGGACTATCAGATACGCAGTATTTT. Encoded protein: CASSRGTSGGLSDTQYF.

CDR3 nucleotide sequence: TGTGCCAGCAGCTTAGCGGCTAGCGGGGGATACACCTCTAGCACAGATACGCAGTATTTT. Protein: CASSLAASGGYTSSTDTQYF. The gene calls are TRBV7-6 and TRBJ2-3, with 10 bases identical to TRBD2. The V and J ends lost 0 bases and 0 bases, in that order; junction bases with no gene match: 12. Germline V CDR1 and CDR2: SGHVS, FNYEAQ. The CDR3 is made up of 20 amino acids.